A selection of T cell receptor beta chains follows, all from one sample in a study of memory CD4+ T cells and cytomegalovirus serostatus. The assay was immunoSEQ multiplex PCR, and TCRdb's table has in-frame clones only and misses some. The data contain around 60,000 clones, around four fifths of them seen just once; the ten biggest clones take up more than 0.8%. What was sequenced was memory CD4+ T cells from blood. These receptors were obtained from an adult in good health and CMV-seronegative. CDR3s include the opening cysteine and the closing phenylalanine or tryptophan. The D gene is left open where the match is weak. Clone size is shown for a subset of rows, as once, few, many or a class of expanded clone.

v_call,d_call,clone_size,j_call,cdr3_aa,cdr3_nt
TRBV5-1,NA,NA,TRBJ2-7,CASSSWTQGTYEQYF,TGCGCCAGCAGCTCCTGGACTCAGGGTACGTACGAGCAGTACTTC
TRBV5-1,TRBD2,NA,TRBJ2-1,CASSATSAYNEQFF,TGCGCCAGCAGCGCGACTAGCGCTTACAATGAGCAGTTCTTC
TRBV27,NA,once,TRBJ2-7,CASSYGVAGEQYF,TGTGCCAGCAGTTACGGGGTGGCGGGCGAGCAGTACTTC
TRBV6-1,NA,few,TRBJ2-3,CASRDNLGTDTQYF,TGTGCCAGCAGGGACAACTTGGGCACAGATACGCAGTATTTT
TRBV12-5,NA,NA,TRBJ1-1,CASGSGGSGWLTEAFF,TGTGCTAGTGGTTCAGGAGGGTCAGGATGGCTCACTGAAGCTTTCTTT
TRBV9,NA,NA,TRBJ2-3,CASSVGASAYTDTQYF,TGTGCCAGCAGCGTAGGGGCTTCCGCATACACAGATACGCAGTATTTT
TRBV7-8,NA,NA,TRBJ2-2,CASSLARRGRNTGELFF,TGTGCCAGCAGCTTAGCGAGACGGGGGAGGAACACCGGGGAGCTGTTTTTT
TRBV5-1,NA,NA,TRBJ2-7,CASSLATVRTYEQYF,TGCGCCAGCAGCTTGGCTACAGTCCGAACCTACGAGCAGTACTTC
TRBV5-1,NA,NA,TRBJ2-5,CASSFGLQETQYF,TGCGCCAGCAGCTTCGGACTCCAAGAGACCCAGTACTTC
TRBV2,NA,NA,TRBJ2-2,CASVRGVNTGELFF,TGTGCCAGCGTTAGGGGGGTGAACACCGGGGAGCTGTTTTTT
TRBV18,NA,few,TRBJ1-3,CASSPSGGGNTIYF,TGTGCCAGCTCACCATCGGGAGGTGGAAACACCATATATTTT
TRBV7-9,TRBD1,NA,TRBJ1-5,CASSSDRGHQPQHF,TGTGCCAGCAGCTCGGACAGGGGGCACCAGCCCCAGCATTTT
TRBV6-5,NA,NA,TRBJ2-7,CASSYRGLSGDEQYF,TGTGCCAGCAGTTACCGCGGTCTTAGCGGCGACGAGCAGTACTTC
TRBV5-8,NA,NA,TRBJ2-5,CASSRSQGAGETQYF,TGTGCCAGCAGCCGAAGCCAGGGTGCGGGAGAGACCCAGTACTTC
TRBV11-1,TRBD1,NA,TRBJ2-5,CASSPRGLRETQYF,TGTGCCAGCAGCCCCAGGGGGCTCCGGGAGACCCAGTACTTC
TRBV11-3,TRBD2,NA,TRBJ2-2,CASSGTSGRRTGELFF,TGTGCCAGCAGCGGGACTAGCGGGAGGCGCACCGGGGAGCTGTTTTTT
TRBV28,NA,NA,TRBJ2-2,CASSLAVANTGELFF,TGTGCCAGCAGTTTAGCCGTGGCGAACACCGGGGAGCTGTTTTTT
TRBV10-3,NA,NA,TRBJ1-5,CAISERGEGSNQPQHF,TGTGCCATCAGTGAGCGGGGGGAGGGAAGCAATCAGCCCCAGCATTTT
TRBV5-1,TRBD2,NA,TRBJ2-3,CASRAGLGDTDTQYF,TGCGCCAGCAGGGCGGGACTAGGAGACACAGATACGCAGTATTTT
TRBV9,NA,NA,TRBJ1-2,CASSASGVFGYTF,TGTGCCAGCAGCGCTAGCGGGGTTTTTGGCTACACCTTC
TRBV5-4,NA,NA,TRBJ2-1,CASSPRGGVSSYNEQFF,TGTGCCAGCAGCCCAAGGGGGGGCGTTAGCTCCTACAATGAGCAGTTCTTC
TRBV7-9,TRBD1,NA,TRBJ1-4,CASSLTGQQKLFF,TGTGCCAGCAGCTTAACGGGACAGCAAAAACTGTTTTTT
TRBV4-1,NA,NA,TRBJ1-2,CASSQGKTPGQGYTF,TGCGCCAGCAGCCAAGGAAAGACGCCAGGTCAGGGCTACACCTTC
TRBV11-2,NA,once,TRBJ2-7,CASSLVSGHEQYF,TGTGCCAGCAGCTTAGTTTCTGGGCACGAGCAGTACTTC
TRBV18,NA,NA,TRBJ2-7,CASSTSGTLSYEQYF,TGTGCCAGCTCCACCTCCGGGACCCTTTCCTACGAGCAGTACTTC
TRBV7-3,TRBD1,NA,TRBJ2-2,CASLPGGKSSGELFF,TGTGCCAGCTTACCAGGGGGCAAATCGTCCGGGGAGCTGTTTTTT
TRBV29-1,TRBD2,few,TRBJ2-4,CSVGGGSKIQYF,TGCAGCGTCGGGGGGGGGTCCAAAATTCAGTACTTC
TRBV5-1,NA,NA,TRBJ1-2,CASSLKVTAGYGYTF,TGCGCCAGCAGCTTAAAGGTAACGGCAGGCTATGGCTACACCTTC
TRBV4-1,NA,NA,TRBJ1-5,CASSQDGGGRQPQHF,TGCGCCAGCAGCCAAGACGGAGGGGGACGACAGCCCCAGCATTTT
TRBV15,NA,NA,TRBJ1-5,CATSSDGSDQPQHF,TGTGCCACCAGCTCTGATGGTAGTGATCAGCCCCAGCATTTT